This T cell receptor beta chain stems from a study of T cells in Graves' hyperthyroidism and ophthalmopathy. The source material, RNA transcripts, was used to amplify TCR beta CDR3 regions. During a first-round RT-PCR of the TCR CDR3, the HTBI primer set was used. TCRdb fed the multiplex PCR reads into MiXCR, producing one record per CDR3 protein. In the table there are hundreds of thousands of distinct CDR3 sequences, roughly 14% of which are singletons. The CDR3 spans 15 residues. Germline V CDR1 and CDR2: MNHEY, SVGEGT. With V trimmed by 6 bases and J by 8 bases, 12 bases remained unmatched. Sequencing was performed on blood. The rearrangement joins TRBV6-2 or TRBV6-3 to TRBJ1-2; 10 bases are a match to TRBD1. This TCR derives from a woman in her thirties or forties with Graves' ophthalmopathy. The CDR3 is CASRRPGTGVMGYTF. CDR3 coding DNA: TGTGCCAGCAGGCGCCCCGGGACAGGGGTGATGGGCTACACCTTC.